One and the same sample provided the 29 T cell receptor beta chains below, sequenced in a study of blood T cell repertoires in COVID-19. Using immunoSEQ multiplex PCR, the repertoire was profiled, and TCRdb retains in-frame clones only, with some absent. The sample has more than 90,000 clones; over 75% are singletons. Sequenced: peripheral blood. All receptors derive from a human donor in a cohort sampled during active COVID-19.

The chain employs TRBV5-1 and TRBJ2-4, with D possibly matching TRBD2 (5 bases). The V end was cut by 0 bases, the J end by 6 bases, with 10 bases between. The germline V gene encodes CDR1 SGHRS and CDR2 YFSETQ. The CDR3 is 14 residues long. The CDR3 DNA reads as TGCGCCAGCAGCTTGGACGGGATTCCAAACATTCAGTACTTC. Protein sequence: CASSLDGIPNIQYF.

The chain joins TRBV7-8 to TRBJ2-7, with 8 bases identical to TRBD1. V shed 3 bases and J 6 bases; nucleotides not matched to a gene: 7. Germline CDR1 and CDR2: SGHVS and FQNEAQ. This CDR3 is 14 amino acids long. The CDR3, as DNA: TGTGCCAGCAGCTTCCGGGACAGGACAGGCGAGCAGTACTTC. This codes for CASSFRDRTGEQYF.

The V and J genes are TRBV6-5 and TRBJ2-1, with D perhaps matching TRBD2 (7 bases). CDR3 length: 15 amino acids. Looked up from germline, CDR1 is MNHEY and CDR2 is SVGAGI. CDR3 sequence reads: CGVSRGGQSYNEQFF. CDR3 DNA sequence: TGTGGAGTGAGTAGGGGGGGCCAGTCCTACAATGAGCAGTTCTTC.

CDR3 sequence reads: CASSGDRANNEQFF. DNA for the CDR3: TGTGCCAGCAGCGGGGACAGGGCAAACAATGAGCAGTTCTTC. The chain links TRBV2 to TRBJ2-1; 9 bases fit TRBD1. V lost 6 bases, J lost 5 bases, and 5 bases stayed unmatched. CDR1 and CDR2 from the germline V gene are SNHLY and FYNNEI. This CDR3 has 14 amino acids. The complete variable domain, with remaining parts taken from reference TRBV2 and TRBJ2-1, reads EPEVTQTPSHQVTQMGQEVILRCVPISNHLYFYWYRQILGQKVEFLVSFYNNEISEKSEIFDDQFSVERPDGSNFTLKIRSTKLEDSAMYFCASSGDRANNEQFFGPGTRLTVL.

V usage is TRBV6-2 or TRBV6-3 and J usage is TRBJ2-1, with 7 bases fitting TRBD1. Germline V gene lookup returns CDR1 MNHEY and CDR2 SVGEGT. The CDR3 spans 16 residues. J gave up 4 bases and V 5 bases, and 11 bases lay outside the gene matches. The CDR3 region has the DNA TGTGCCAGCAGTGCACCGGGACAGCTAGTATACAATGAGCAGTTCTTC. As protein: CASSAPGQLVYNEQFF.

The chain recombines TRBV13 with TRBJ2-7; 7 nucleotides align to TRBD1. Germline CDR1 PRHDT, CDR2 FYEKMQ (reference sequence). J lost 2 bases, V lost 5 bases, and 9 bases had no gene match. There are 15 residues in the CDR3. The CDR3 sequence: CASSRQTGTAYEQYF. For the CDR3, the DNA is TGTGCCAGCAGCCGACAGACCGGGACAGCCTACGAGCAGTACTTC. The whole variable domain, filled in from reference TRBV13 and TRBJ2-7, reads AAGVIQSPRHLIKEKRETATLKCYPIPRHDTVYWYQQGPGQDPQFLISFYEKMQSDKGSIPDRFSAQQFSDYHSELNMSSLELGDSALYFCASSRQTGTAYEQYFGPGTRLTVT.

The CDR3 protein is CASSQGTSLTDTQYF. CDR3 nucleotides: TGTGCCAGCAGCCAGGGGACTAGTCTAACAGATACGCAGTATTTT. This chain links TRBV3-1 (or the pseudogene TRBV3-2) with TRBJ2-3; TRBD2 agrees at 8 bases. This CDR3 is built from 15 residues. Germline V CDR1 and CDR2: LGHDT, YNNKEL (reference sequence). Trimming took 3 bases from V and 3 from J; bases not matched to a gene: 5.

The genes are TRBV2 and TRBJ1-1; the D gene is possibly TRBD1 (6 bases). CDR3 length: 15 residues. Germline CDR1 and CDR2: SNHLY and FYNNEI. V lost 8 bases to trimming and J lost 3 bases, with 19 bases between them. CDR3 nucleotides: TGTGCCAGCCTAACGGGACCCCCAGGGGACACTGAAGCTTTCTTT. Translated, it gives CASLTGPPGDTEAFF. The complete variable domain, with remaining parts taken from reference TRBV2 and TRBJ1-1, reads EPEVTQTPSHQVTQMGQEVILRCVPISNHLYFYWYRQILGQKVEFLVSFYNNEISEKSEIFDDQFSVERPDGSNFTLKIRSTKLEDSAMYFCASLTGPPGDTEAFFGQGTRLTVV.

J is TRBJ1-5 and V is TRBV19; weak D call: TRBD1 (5 bases). Germline lookup yields CDR1 LNHDA and CDR2 SQIVND (reference sequence). The CDR3 has 15 amino acids. Trimming took 7 bases from V and 1 from J, leaving 14 bases between them. The CDR3 DNA reads as TGTGCCAGTATCGCCGCGGGGGAGAGCAATCAGCCCCAGCATTTT. Its protein product is CASIAAGESNQPQHF.

This rearrangement joins TRBV30 to TRBJ2-7; TRBD2 might be the D (5 bases). V was shortened by 2 bases and J by 2 bases, with 10 bases between the two germline ends. The CDR3 has 13 amino acids. CDR1 is GTSNPN, CDR2 SVGIG, per germline (reference sequence). This chain's CDR3 is CAWSRERTYEQYF. CDR3 bases: TGTGCCTGGAGTAGGGAGAGAACCTACGAGCAGTACTTC.

The chain joins TRBV6-2 or TRBV6-3 to TRBJ1-5; 11 bases map to TRBD1. Per the germline V gene, CDR1 is MNHEY and CDR2 is SVGEGT. The CDR3 extends over 16 amino acids. The V gene end was trimmed by 5 bases and the J gene end by 6 bases; junction bases not matched to a gene: 9. CDR3 sequence (DNA): TGTGCCAGCAGTCCGGACAGGGGGCGGCTGGCTCAGCCCCAGCATTTT. Protein product: CASSPDRGRLAQPQHF.

The V call is TRBV7-9, the J call TRBJ1-2; D is perhaps TRBD1 (6 bases). The CDR3 loop spans 13 amino acids. Germline V gives CDR1 SEHNR, CDR2 FQNEAQ (reference sequence). Deletions cut 1 base from V and 11 bases from J, with 14 bases between. CDR3 protein: CASSLESTGKYTF. The CDR3 DNA follows: TGTGCCAGCAGCTTAGAGTCGACAGGCAAATACACCTTC.

The chain has TRBV5-1 and TRBJ2-5; possible D gene TRBD1, 5 bases. The CDR3 loop spans 14 amino acids. V lost 0 bases to trimming and J lost 7 bases, with 13 bases between them. CDR1 SGHRS and CDR2 YFSETQ come from the germline V gene. CDR3 DNA: TGCGCCAGCAGCTTGGGTCCAGGGTCCTCGACCCAGTACTTC. Its protein is CASSLGPGSSTQYF.

The chain combines TRBV9 with TRBJ2-2; 8 bases agree with TRBD1. Germline V gene data show CDR1 as SGDLS and CDR2 as YYNGEE. The CDR3 spans 16 residues. Unmatched junction bases numbered 9, after V lost 4 bases and J lost 4 bases. CDR3 in DNA: TGTGCCAGCAGCTTCACTCGAACAGGGGGCACCGGGGAGCTGTTTTTT. It translates to CASSFTRTGGTGELFF.

The CDR3 region is CASSQPGQGAGVETQYF. CDR3 nucleotides: TGCGCCAGCAGCCAACCGGGACAGGGGGCTGGGGTAGAGACCCAGTACTTC. V and J are TRBV4-1 and TRBJ2-5; 12 bases fit TRBD1. Looked up from germline, CDR1 is MGHRA and CDR2 is YSYEKL. CDR3 length equals 17 residues. V trimming: 2 bases; J trimming: 4 bases; junction bases outside the gene matches: 8.

The J gene is TRBJ1-1, the V gene TRBV5-1; D perhaps matches TRBD1 (6 bases). The ends were cut back, 0 bases at V and 4 bases at J, with 7 bases in the middle. Germline V gene sequence: CDR1 SGHRS, CDR2 YFSETQ. The CDR3 length is 13 residues. The CDR3 loop is CASSLGGPTEAFF. The DNA of the CDR3 is TGCGCCAGCAGCTTGGGGGGGCCCACTGAAGCTTTCTTT.

This clone was detected a few times. J is TRBJ2-2 and V is TRBV5-1; tentatively, D is TRBD2 (5 bases). Germline loops: CDR1 SGHRS, CDR2 YFSETQ. V gave up 4 bases and J gave up 4 bases, with 17 bases separating them. The CDR3 has 16 residues. Here the CDR3 reads CASSGGLSRGTGELFF. The CDR3 bases are TGCGCCAGCAGCGGCGGACTCTCACGAGGCACCGGGGAGCTGTTTTTT.

V usage is TRBV9 and J usage is TRBJ2-5; 9 bases align to TRBD1. V lost 4 bases to trimming and J lost 5 bases; unmatched junction nucleotides: 9. The CDR3 is 15 residues long. CDR1 is SGDLS and CDR2 is YYNGEE in the germline V gene. The CDR3 sequence is CASSPQPTGGETQYF. The CDR3 region has the DNA TGTGCCAGCAGCCCACAGCCGACAGGGGGGGAGACCCAGTACTTC.

The chain combines TRBV10-2 with TRBJ1-2, with 7 positions matching TRBD1. Germline loops: CDR1 WSHSY, CDR2 SAAADI. There are 13 residues in the CDR3. Unmatched junction bases numbered 5, after V lost 6 bases and J lost 4 bases. The CDR3 sequence is CASRLDRRYGYTF. In nucleotides, the CDR3 is TGCGCCAGCAGACTGGACAGGCGCTATGGCTACACCTTC.

The chain uses TRBV24-1 and TRBJ1-5; TRBD1 agrees at 8 bases. CDR1 and CDR2 (germline): KGHDR, SFDVKD. The V segment lost 3 bases and the J segment 0 bases; nucleotides outside the gene matches: 12. The CDR3 covers 19 residues. As DNA, the CDR3 is TGTGCCACCAGTGATCAGGACAGGGTTGGGGGGTATAGCAATCAGCCCCAGCATTTT. Translated, it gives CATSDQDRVGGYSNQPQHF.

This clone was observed a few times. The genes are TRBV9 and TRBJ1-6, with 8 bases that match TRBD1. This CDR3 has 14 residues. The junction had 3 bases not matched to a gene; V was cut back by 2 bases and J by 8 bases. The germline V gene has CDR1 SGDLS and CDR2 YYNGEE. Here the CDR3 reads CASSVGQGDSPLHF. The CDR3 DNA is TGTGCCAGCAGCGTCGGACAGGGCGATTCACCCCTCCACTTT.

The V gene is TRBV21-1, the J gene TRBJ2-2; TRBD2, the D gene given by the table, was not confirmed from the DNA. TRBV21-1 is recorded as a pseudogene. This CDR3 has 17 residues. As DNA, the CDR3 is TGTGCCAGCACCCCAGGACTAGCGGGAGCGAAGGGCGGGGAGCTGTTTTTT. It encodes CASTPGLAGAKGGELFF.

There are many counts of this clone. This chain links TRBV19 with TRBJ1-1; D perhaps matches TRBD1 (6 bases). Germline V CDR1 and CDR2: LNHDA, SQIVND (reference sequence). V gave up 1 base and J gave up 0 bases, with 9 bases separating them. The CDR3 totals 15 residues. CDR3 nucleotide sequence: TGTGCCAGTAGTATAGGTTACAGGGTGAACACTGAAGCTTTCTTT. Encoded protein: CASSIGYRVNTEAFF.

V usage is TRBV27 and J usage is TRBJ2-2; 9 nucleotides agree with TRBD1. Per the germline V gene, CDR1 is MNHEY and CDR2 is SMNVEV (reference sequence). Losses at the gene ends were 5 bases for V and 5 bases for J; bases not matched to a gene: 9. The length of the CDR3 is 16 residues. In DNA form, the CDR3 reads TGTGCCAGCAGTCTCACAGGGGGCGCACTAACCGGGGAGCTGTTTTTT. Its translation: CASSLTGGALTGELFF.

The chain has TRBV7-9 and TRBJ2-1, with TRBD1 identical over 11 bases. Per germline, CDR1 SEHNR and CDR2 FQNEAQ (reference sequence). J lost 5 bases, V lost 6 bases, and 6 bases had no gene match. The CDR3 spans 15 residues. Here the CDR3 reads CASRTGTGGNNEQFF. CDR3 DNA sequence: TGTGCCAGCAGAACCGGGACAGGGGGTAACAATGAGCAGTTCTTC.

V usage is TRBV12-3 or TRBV12-4 and J usage is TRBJ1-1; D gene uncertain. Trimming removed 8 bases at V and 1 base at J, with 5 bases between. The length of the CDR3 is 11 residues. DNA of the CDR3: TGTGCCAGCCAAGCGAACACTGAAGCTTTCTTT. It codes for CASQANTEAFF.

The chain is built from TRBV5-1 and TRBJ1-3; D is perhaps TRBD1 (5 bases). Germline CDR1 is SGHRS and CDR2 is YFSETQ. The CDR3 extends over 15 amino acids. V was clipped by 1 base and J by 2 bases, with 10 bases between them. The CDR3 here is CASSLNDSPGNTIYF. The CDR3 region has the DNA TGCGCCAGCAGCTTGAACGACAGCCCTGGAAACACCATATATTTT.

This rearrangement joins TRBV9 to TRBJ1-4; 7 bases are shared with TRBD1. This CDR3 is built from 16 residues. CDR1 is SGDLS and CDR2 is YYNGEE in the germline V gene. The junction had 12 bases not matched to a gene; V was cut back by 3 bases and J by 7 bases. The CDR3 bases are TGTGCCAGCAGCGCGGGTAGCGGGACAGTCGCTGAAAAACTGTTTTTT. Translated, it gives CASSAGSGTVAEKLFF.

CDR3 in DNA: TGTGCCAGCAGCCAAGAGGGTCAACTAGTAGATACGCAGTATTTT. This encodes CASSQEGQLVDTQYF. This chain links TRBV7-3 with TRBJ2-3; tentative D call: TRBD2 (5 bases). The CDR3 consists of 15 residues. The V and J ends lost 5 bases and 5 bases respectively, with 17 bases between them. Germline V gene lookup returns CDR1 SGHTA and CDR2 FQGTGA.